The 32 T cell receptor beta chains below were found in one sample sequenced in a study of cytomegalovirus exposure and HLA in healthy donors. PCR involved 60 Vbeta and 13 Jbeta primers. Profiling relied on immunoSEQ multiplex PCR, and the TCRdb table lists in-frame clones only, not all of them. Of 120,000 to 150,000 clones listed, less than 85% are singletons. Material for sequencing was PBMCs. Source of these receptors: a man aged 35 to 55 in good health and CMV-seronegative.

As regards this clone: An end of the junction does not agree with germline; a read error may underlie this. The chain couples TRBV11-2 to TRBJ2-1; 10 bases are shared with TRBD1. The CDR3 spans 13 residues. In germline, CDR1 is SGHAT, CDR2 FQNNGV. The CDR3 loop reads CASSWTGGDEQLF. The CDR3 DNA sequence: TGTGCCAGCAGCTGGACAGGGGGAGATGAGCAGCTCTTC.

This clone was seen a single time. The chain combines TRBV7-9 with TRBJ2-1; 11 nucleotides line up with TRBD1. The germline V gene has CDR1 SEHNR and CDR2 FQNEAQ (reference sequence). The CDR3 totals 17 residues. Trimming at V came to 2 bases and at J to 8 bases, leaving 11 bases not matched to a gene. This CDR3 is CASSLPTGTGGGYEQFF. The CDR3 DNA sequence: TGTGCCAGCAGCTTACCAACCGGGACAGGGGGTGGGTATGAGCAGTTCTTC.

The chain is built from TRBV11-2 and TRBJ2-2, with 9 positions matching TRBD2. The V segment lost 1 base and the J segment 0 bases; nucleotides outside the gene matches: 3. The CDR3 spans 17 residues. CDR1 is SGHAT, CDR2 FQNNGV, per germline. CDR3 in amino acids: CASSLGLAGSNTGELFF. The CDR3 DNA is TGTGCCAGCAGCTTAGGGCTAGCGGGGTCGAACACCGGGGAGCTGTTTTTT.

V usage is TRBV10-3 and J usage is TRBJ1-5, with no clear D. CDR3 size: 14 residues. The germline V gene encodes CDR1 ENHRY and CDR2 SYGVKD. V was shortened by 4 bases and J by 0 bases, with 7 bases between the two germline ends. CDR3 sequence (DNA): TGTGCCATCAGTGCCCGGGATAGCAATCAGCCCCAGCATTTT. Translated: CAISARDSNQPQHF.

The rearrangement uses TRBV28 and TRBJ1-1; D remains unclear. The CDR3 has 13 amino acids. The germline V gene has CDR1 MDHEN and CDR2 SYDVKM. Trimming stripped 6 bases from V and 3 bases from J, with 11 bases between. The CDR3 is CASRTGWYTEAFF. The CDR3 DNA reads TGTGCCAGCAGGACCGGGTGGTACACTGAAGCTTTCTTT.

The V gene is TRBV12-5, the J gene TRBJ1-3, with D possibly being TRBD1 (5 bases). This CDR3 contains 12 residues. Trimming stripped 6 bases from V and 7 bases from J, with 10 bases between. CDR1 is LGHNT, CDR2 FRNRAP, per germline. CDR3 in amino acids: CASGDGGNTIYF. CDR3 nucleotide sequence: TGTGCTAGTGGGGACGGGGGGAACACCATATATTTT.

This chain joins TRBV7-3 and TRBJ2-3; 7 bases agree with TRBD1. The CDR3 loop spans 13 amino acids. J gave up 5 bases and V 5 bases, and 4 bases lay outside the gene matches. Germline CDR1 is SGHTA and CDR2 is FQGTGA. This CDR3 is CASSVQGQDTQYF. The DNA for the CDR3 is TGTGCCAGCAGCGTACAGGGGCAAGATACGCAGTATTTT.

V usage is TRBV20-1 and J usage is TRBJ2-5, with D perhaps matching TRBD1 (5 bases). This CDR3 is built from 11 residues. Germline-derived CDR1 and CDR2 are DFQATT and SNEGSKA (reference sequence). This CDR3 reads CRVTVQETQYF. The CDR3 DNA is TGCAGGGTGACAGTCCAAGAGACCCAGTACTTC.

The V call is TRBV4-2, the J call TRBJ1-6; 10 nucleotides match TRBD1. The junction had 2 bases not matched to a gene; V was cut back by 1 base and J by 8 bases. Germline CDR1 and CDR2: LGHNA and YNFKEQ. This CDR3 region has 15 residues. The CDR3 sequence is CASSQAGTGDSPLHF. DNA of the CDR3: TGTGCCAGCAGCCAAGCCGGGACAGGGGATTCACCCCTCCACTTT.

This clone was detected a few times. This chain uses TRBV5-4 with TRBJ2-5; 15 bases agree with TRBD2. Germline CDR1 SGHNT, CDR2 YYREEE (reference sequence). CDR3 length equals 15 residues. The V gene end was trimmed by 4 bases and the J gene end by 5 bases; junction bases not matched to a gene: 3. CDR3 in amino acids: CASSGTSGRRETQYF. CDR3 in DNA: TGTGCCAGCAGCGGGACTAGCGGGAGGAGGGAGACCCAGTACTTC.

CDR3 sequence reads: CASSIQGGGYEQYF. The CDR3, as DNA: TGTGCCAGCAGCATACAGGGGGGCGGCTACGAGCAGTACTTC. V gene TRBV9 combines with J gene TRBJ2-7, with TRBD1 matching 8 bases. The CDR3 runs to 14 residues. The V gene end was trimmed by 4 bases and the J gene end by 3 bases; junction bases not matched to a gene: 6. The germline gives CDR1 SGDLS, CDR2 YYNGEE.

This chain uses TRBV5-6 with TRBJ2-4; a possible D gene is TRBD2 (6 bases). CDR3 length equals 14 residues. V lost 2 bases, J lost 8 bases, and 14 bases lay in between. Germline V gives CDR1 SGHDT, CDR2 YYEEEE. CDR3 in amino acids: CASSFGREIYIQYF. The CDR3 DNA follows: TGTGCCAGCAGCTTCGGGAGAGAAATTTACATTCAGTACTTC.

V and J are TRBV4-1 and TRBJ2-7; D gene unclear. V was clipped by 2 bases and J by 0 bases, with 5 bases between them. Germline lookup yields CDR1 MGHRA and CDR2 YSYEKL. CDR3 size: 13 residues. The CDR3 sequence is CASSQRLSYEQYF. CDR3 nucleotide sequence: TGCGCCAGCAGCCAAAGACTCTCCTACGAGCAGTACTTC.

This chain joins TRBV2 and TRBJ2-7, with TRBD2 as a possible D gene (5 bases). The CDR3 runs to 13 residues. The germline V gene has CDR1 SNHLY and CDR2 FYNNEI. The V end was cut by 4 bases, the J end by 2 bases, with 9 bases between. CDR3 protein: CASSAPGAYEQYF. The CDR3 DNA sequence: TGTGCCAGCAGTGCCCCCGGGGCCTACGAGCAGTACTTC.

The chain combines TRBV29-1 with TRBJ1-4; 8 positions agree with TRBD1. The CDR3 runs 12 residues. Losses at the gene ends were 4 bases for V and 10 bases for J; bases not matched to a gene: 5. From germline, CDR1 is SQVTM and CDR2 ANQGSEA. The CDR3 region is CSVVQGEGKLFF. Here the CDR3 DNA reads TGCAGCGTTGTACAGGGGGAGGGAAAACTGTTTTTT.

This clone has only a few counts. The chain links TRBV4-2 to TRBJ2-1; the D is unclear. The CDR3 is 11 residues long. Germline CDR1 and CDR2: LGHNA and YNFKEQ. V was cut by 6 bases and J by 5 bases, with 5 bases left in between. The CDR3: CASSLNNEQFF. CDR3 in DNA: TGTGCCAGCAGTCTAAACAATGAGCAGTTCTTC.

This clone was seen many times. CDR3 DNA: TGTGCCAGCTCACCGGGTGAGGACACTGAAGCTTTCTTT. Translating gives CASSPGEDTEAFF. V gene TRBV18 combines with J gene TRBJ1-1, with D uncertain. This CDR3 region has 13 residues. V dropped 3 bases and J dropped 3 bases, with 8 bases sitting between them. In germline, CDR1 is KGHSH, CDR2 LQKENI.

The chain is built from TRBV5-1 and TRBJ1-2; TRBD1 agrees at 7 bases. The CDR3 contains 14 residues. Losses at the gene ends were 2 bases for V and 8 bases for J; bases not matched to a gene: 9. Looked up from germline, CDR1 is SGHRS and CDR2 is YFSETQ. The CDR3: CASSLGGRSGGYTF. The CDR3 DNA follows: TGCGCCAGCAGCTTAGGGGGCCGCTCCGGGGGCTACACCTTC.

The chain uses TRBV18 and TRBJ2-1; TRBD2 matches 8 bases. V was clipped by 0 bases and J by 2 bases; unmatched bases: 3. CDR1 KGHSH and CDR2 LQKENI come from the germline V gene. This CDR3 is 16 amino acids long. In nucleotides, the CDR3 is TGTGCCAGCTCACCACCGCTTAGCGGGGCCTACAATGAGCAGTTCTTC. Translating it yields CASSPPLSGAYNEQFF.

The table lists this clone with a count of one. The rearrangement links TRBV6-5 to TRBJ2-2; tentative D call: TRBD2 (5 bases). The CDR3 length is 15 residues. The ends were cut back, 0 bases at V and 6 bases at J, with 11 bases in the middle. Germline lookup yields CDR1 MNHEY and CDR2 SVGAGI. CDR3 in amino acids: CASSYSTRGSGELFF. As DNA, the CDR3 is TGTGCCAGCAGTTACTCGACTCGGGGTTCCGGGGAGCTGTTTTTT.

Comments on this clone: One end of the junction does not line up with germline, which may come from a read error. Different DNA sequences within this sample yield the same CDR3. This chain uses TRBV27 with TRBJ2-7, with TRBD1 matching 7 bases. Per germline, CDR1 MNHEY and CDR2 SMNVEV (reference sequence). The CDR3 is made up of 13 amino acids. The CDR3 nucleotides are TGCGCCAGCAGTTTAGAGGCAGGGGGCGAGCAGTACTTC. Its translation is CASSLEAGGEQYF.

This chain uses TRBV27 with TRBJ2-2; 9 nucleotides align to TRBD1. CDR3 length: 14 amino acids. The germline gives CDR1 MNHEY, CDR2 SMNVEV (reference sequence). V lost 4 bases, J lost 6 bases, and 3 bases stayed unmatched. Here the CDR3 DNA reads TGTGCCAGCAGTTCAGGGACAGGGCCCGGGGAGCTGTTTTTT. Translation: CASSSGTGPGELFF.

J is TRBJ2-5 and V is TRBV7-6, with TRBD2 matching 12 bases. This CDR3 is 16 amino acids long. Germline loops: CDR1 SGHVS, CDR2 FNYEAQ. V lost 5 bases, J lost 2 bases, and 6 bases stayed unmatched. CDR3 region: CASSPGLAGGQETQYF. CDR3 nucleotide sequence: TGTGCCAGCAGCCCCGGCCTAGCGGGGGGGCAAGAGACCCAGTACTTC.

The genes are TRBV28 and TRBJ2-7, with 7 bases that match TRBD1. V shed 7 bases and J 11 bases; nucleotides not matched to a gene: 14. CDR1 is MDHEN, CDR2 SYDVKM, per germline. CDR3 length: 13 residues. The CDR3 DNA reads TGTGCCAGCACGGGTCCCCTGGACAGGCGGAAGTACTTC. It encodes CASTGPLDRRKYF.

The V gene is TRBV28, the J gene TRBJ1-4; TRBD1 might be the D (5 bases). Trimming shortened V by 4 bases and J by 7 bases, and 13 bases separated the two germline ends. CDR1 and CDR2 from the germline V gene are MDHEN and SYDVKM. The CDR3 consists of 14 residues. The CDR3 DNA is TGTGCCAGCAGTTGGGGGGTGGGCGGTGAAAAACTGTTTTTT. Protein: CASSWGVGGEKLFF.

The chain links TRBV6-1 to TRBJ1-4; no firm D call. This CDR3 comprises 12 residues. V lost 6 bases, J lost 4 bases, and 6 bases lay in between. The germline V gene has CDR1 MNHNS and CDR2 SASEGT. The CDR3 is CASRRGNEKLFF. The CDR3 region has the DNA TGTGCCAGCAGGCGGGGTAATGAAAAACTGTTTTTT.

The chain joins TRBV7-2 to TRBJ2-7; 7 bases line up with TRBD1. CDR3 length equals 14 residues. J lost 2 bases, V lost 5 bases, and 6 bases had no gene match. Germline V CDR1 and CDR2: SGHTA, FQGNSA. CDR3 loop: CASSIETGTYEQYF. The CDR3 nucleotides are TGTGCCAGCAGCATCGAGACAGGGACCTACGAGCAGTACTTC.

About this clone itself: Its ends do not fully match the called genes, so a read error is possible. Other nucleotide sequences in the sample specify the same CDR3. The chain carries TRBV7-9 and TRBJ2-7; weak D call: TRBD1 (6 bases). Germline lookup yields CDR1 SEHNR and CDR2 FQNEAQ (reference sequence). This CDR3 is built from 12 residues. The CDR3 sequence: CSSSSQGYEQYF. CDR3 coding DNA: TGTTCCAGCAGCTCACAGGGCTACGAGCAGTACTTC.

This sequence joins TRBV27 and TRBJ2-3, with D tentatively TRBD1 (8 bases). CDR1 MNHEY and CDR2 SMNVEV come from the germline V gene (reference sequence). CDR3 size: 19 residues. Trimming left V 4 bases short and J 6 bases short, with 29 bases between. The CDR3 DNA is TGTGCCAGCAGTTCCTCCGCAGGGGGCGCGGGGGATGCAGTGGATACGCAGTATTTT. This sequence encodes CASSSSAGGAGDAVDTQYF.

The chain links TRBV5-4 to TRBJ1-2; 7 bases agree with TRBD1. Germline V CDR1 and CDR2: SGHNT, YYREEE (reference sequence). J lost 4 bases, V lost 4 bases, and 7 bases had no gene match. This CDR3 is built from 14 residues. This CDR3 is CASSTRTGPYGYTF. The CDR3 nucleotides read TGTGCCAGCAGCACACGGACAGGCCCCTATGGCTACACCTTC.

V gene TRBV12-5 combines with J gene TRBJ2-3, with D tentatively TRBD1 (6 bases). V was pared by 2 bases and J by 3 bases, with 12 bases between. The CDR3 runs to 15 residues. Germline V lookup: CDR1 LGHNT, CDR2 FRNRAP. CDR3 loop: CASGLPNQGTDTQYF. CDR3 bases: TGTGCTAGTGGTTTGCCTAACCAGGGGACAGATACGCAGTATTTT.

The chain carries TRBV6-5 and TRBJ2-7; 7 bases are shared with TRBD2. The CDR3 sequence is 14 residues long. The germline V gene encodes CDR1 MNHEY and CDR2 SVGAGI. J gave up 2 bases and V 5 bases, and 6 bases lay outside the gene matches. CDR3 loop: CASSQRGQTYEQYF. DNA for the CDR3: TGTGCCAGCAGTCAGCGGGGCCAAACCTACGAGCAGTACTTC.